Ten or more counts support the clone carrying this T cell receptor (beta chain). Using its own MiXCR run on the 5' RACE reads, TCRdb lists one record per CDR3 protein. The sample has over 25,000 distinct CDR3 sequences; over 9.5% are singletons. This entry comes from a study of T cells after yellow fever vaccination. Germline-derived CDR1 and CDR2 are SGHAT and FQNNGV. The CDR3 covers 15 residues. Trimming took 4 bases from V and 0 from J, leaving 7 bases between them. The chain joins TRBV11-2 to TRBJ2-6, with D unresolved. The sequencing here drew on PBMCs, either bulk or a sorted T-cell subset (CD4+, CD8+, memory, or dextramer-sorted; not recorded which), taken roughly 15 days after the first yellow fever vaccination. The clonotype originates from a man between 18 and 29 years old who received the YFV17D yellow fever vaccine. This CDR3 is CASSSVSSGANVLTF. Written as DNA, the CDR3 is TGTGCCAGCAGCTCAGTTAGCTCTGGGGCCAACGTCCTGACTTTC.